One and the same sample provided the 15 T cell receptor beta chains below, sequenced in a study of response to subunit inactivated influenza vaccine. TCRdb re-called the RT-PCR reads through MiXCR, storing one row per CDR3 protein. This table has around 570,000 distinct CDR3 sequences, approximately 7.7% appearing once. This sample comprised PBMCs from blood, obtained about 24 months after vaccination. The receptor set was obtained from a man between 50 and 69 years old who received an inactivated influenza vaccine.

This clonotype was seen more than once but under ten times. The gene calls are TRBV12-3 or TRBV12-4 and TRBJ2-3; D unclear. The CDR3 has 15 amino acids. V dropped 6 bases and J dropped 2 bases, with 15 bases sitting between them. DNA of the CDR3: TGTGCCAGCAGGCTCCTCGGGTTACCCACAGATACGCAGTATTTT. This encodes CASRLLGLPTDTQYF.

The rearrangement links TRBV3-1 to TRBJ2-3; no reliable D call. The CDR3 has 15 amino acids. CDR1 and CDR2 from the germline V gene are LGHDT and YNNKEL (reference sequence). V was clipped by 1 base and J by 5 bases, with 13 bases between them. The CDR3 region is CASSQGPTRGDTQYF. DNA of the CDR3: TGTGCCAGCAGCCAAGGCCCCACCCGCGGAGATACGCAGTATTTT.

The genes are TRBV6-2 or TRBV6-3 and TRBJ2-1, with D possibly matching TRBD2 (6 bases). This CDR3 contains 16 residues. V dropped 0 bases and J dropped 7 bases, with 16 bases sitting between them. Germline CDR1 is MNHEY and CDR2 is SVGEGT. The CDR3 DNA reads as TGTGCCAGCAGTTACTCGTATGTGGCGGGATGGAATGAGCAGTTCTTC. It translates to CASSYSYVAGWNEQFF.

In its sample, this clonotype was seen a few times. The chain recombines TRBV6-5 with TRBJ2-1, with 7 bases aligning to TRBD2. This CDR3 comprises 16 residues. CDR1 and CDR2 (germline): MNHEY, SVGAGI. The V segment lost 2 bases and the J segment 0 bases; nucleotides outside the gene matches: 4. CDR3 sequence: CASSYEGGGSYNEQFF. CDR3 DNA sequence: TGTGCCAGCAGTTACGAGGGCGGGGGCTCCTACAATGAGCAGTTCTTC.

This clonotype occurred many times. The chain combines TRBV10-3 with TRBJ2-7, with 10 nucleotides matching TRBD1. The CDR3 length is 13 residues. Germline CDR1 and CDR2: ENHRY and SYGVKD. With 6 bases clipped from V and 4 bases from J, the junction kept 3 bases outside the gene matches. CDR3: CAIRTGGGYEQYF. CDR3 in DNA: TGTGCCATCAGGACAGGGGGCGGTTACGAGCAGTACTTC.

This clonotype was found a few times. The chain uses TRBV14 and TRBJ2-2; D unresolved. V was trimmed by 4 bases and J by 4 bases, leaving 10 bases between them. The CDR3 spans 14 residues. Germline V gives CDR1 SGHDN, CDR2 FVKESK. The CDR3 loop reads CASSLGPFTGELFF. As DNA, the CDR3 is TGTGCCAGCAGCCTCGGACCTTTCACCGGGGAGCTGTTTTTT.

This clonotype has a handful of counts. J is TRBJ2-5 and V is TRBV12-3 or TRBV12-4, with D maybe TRBD2 (6 bases). Trimming shortened V by 2 bases and J by 2 bases, and 12 bases separated the two germline ends. This CDR3 has 15 amino acids. Here the CDR3 DNA reads TGTGCCAGCAGTTTATCGCGGGGACTTCAAGAGACCCAGTACTTC. Translated: CASSLSRGLQETQYF.

About this clonotype itself: This may arise from a read error, as a much more abundant clone is one base away. J is TRBJ2-2 and V is TRBV3-1; TRBD2 aligns across 14 bases. The CDR3 contains 15 residues. V was clipped by 3 bases and J by 7 bases; unmatched bases: 1. CDR1 is LGHDT and CDR2 is YNNKEL in the germline V gene (reference sequence). Written as DNA, the CDR3 is TGTGCCAGCAGCCAGGGACTAGCGGGAGTCGGGGAGCTGTTTTTT. Protein sequence: CASSQGLAGVGELFF.

This clonotype was seen many times. The chain combines TRBV6-5 with TRBJ2-3; D may be TRBD1 (6 bases). Germline lookup yields CDR1 MNHEY and CDR2 SVGAGI. Trimming shortened V by 0 bases and J by 8 bases, and 18 bases separated the two germline ends. The CDR3 has 16 amino acids. The CDR3 region is CASSYSTGAELGTQYF. In DNA, the CDR3 is TGTGCCAGCAGTTACTCGACAGGCGCCGAGTTAGGTACGCAGTATTTT.

The rearrangement links TRBV5-1 to TRBJ1-3; D is possibly TRBD1 (6 bases). The CDR3 spans 15 residues. Germline loops: CDR1 SGHRS, CDR2 YFSETQ. Between the trimmed V and J ends, which lost 4 bases and 3 bases, there was a span of 14 bases. The CDR3 region is CASSEQGLGGNTIYF. The CDR3 DNA sequence: TGCGCCAGCAGCGAACAGGGTTTAGGTGGAAACACCATATATTTT. Using reference TRBV5-1 and TRBJ1-3 for the parts outside the CDR3, the full variable domain is KAGVTQTPRYLIKTRGQQVTLSCSPISGHRSVSWYQQTPGQGLQFLFEYFSETQRNKGNFPGRFSGRQFSNSRSEMNVSTLELGDSALYLCASSEQGLGGNTIYFGEGSWLTVV.

This clonotype was found a few times. V usage is TRBV5-1 and J usage is TRBJ1-4; a possible D gene is TRBD1 (5 bases). The CDR3 sequence is 17 residues long. Germline CDR1 SGHRS, CDR2 YFSETQ. Trimming pared 0 bases from V and 0 bases from J, leaving 12 bases between. This chain's CDR3 is CASSLAGRGSTNEKLFF. CDR3 coding DNA: TGCGCCAGCAGCTTGGCCGGGAGGGGATCAACTAATGAAAAACTGTTTTTT. Full variable domain (outside the CDR3, taken from reference TRBV5-1 and TRBJ1-4): KAGVTQTPRYLIKTRGQQVTLSCSPISGHRSVSWYQQTPGQGLQFLFEYFSETQRNKGNFPGRFSGRQFSNSRSEMNVSTLELGDSALYLCASSLAGRGSTNEKLFFGSGTQLSVL.

Many counts were recorded for this clonotype. This chain connects TRBV24-1 to TRBJ2-1; D perhaps matches TRBD1 (5 bases). The germline CDR1 and CDR2 sequences are KGHDR and SFDVKD. V lost 6 bases and J lost 4, with 12 bases in between. CDR3 length: 14 residues. CDR3 region: CATSQGEWYNEQFF. Written as DNA, the CDR3 is TGTGCCACCAGTCAGGGCGAATGGTACAATGAGCAGTTCTTC.

This clonotype was observed a few times. The chain has TRBV5-1 and TRBJ1-2; TRBD1 agrees at 9 bases. J lost 7 bases, V lost 5 bases, and 9 bases had no gene match. In germline, CDR1 is SGHRS, CDR2 YFSETQ. The CDR3 totals 14 residues. The CDR3 here is CASRSGQGNTGYTF. In DNA, the CDR3 is TGCGCCAGCAGATCGGGACAGGGTAATACTGGCTACACCTTC.

Only a few counts were recorded for this clonotype. This sequence joins TRBV9 and TRBJ1-2; D perhaps matches TRBD1 (6 bases). Germline CDR1 is SGDLS and CDR2 is YYNGEE. With 5 bases removed from V and 3 bases from J, the gap between germline ends came to 17 bases. This CDR3 region has 15 residues. CDR3 nucleotide sequence: TGTGCCAGCAGTCATGAGAACAGGGTTCACTATGGCTACACCTTC. Its translation is CASSHENRVHYGYTF.

This clonotype was seen ten or more times. The chain uses TRBV20-1 and TRBJ2-5; D is uncertain. The CDR3 runs to 12 residues. V gave up 3 bases and J gave up 4 bases, with 9 bases separating them. Looked up from germline, CDR1 is DFQATT and CDR2 is SNEGSKA (reference sequence). CDR3 in amino acids: CSARDRGETQYF. The CDR3 DNA reads as TGCAGTGCTAGGGACCGAGGAGAGACCCAGTACTTC.